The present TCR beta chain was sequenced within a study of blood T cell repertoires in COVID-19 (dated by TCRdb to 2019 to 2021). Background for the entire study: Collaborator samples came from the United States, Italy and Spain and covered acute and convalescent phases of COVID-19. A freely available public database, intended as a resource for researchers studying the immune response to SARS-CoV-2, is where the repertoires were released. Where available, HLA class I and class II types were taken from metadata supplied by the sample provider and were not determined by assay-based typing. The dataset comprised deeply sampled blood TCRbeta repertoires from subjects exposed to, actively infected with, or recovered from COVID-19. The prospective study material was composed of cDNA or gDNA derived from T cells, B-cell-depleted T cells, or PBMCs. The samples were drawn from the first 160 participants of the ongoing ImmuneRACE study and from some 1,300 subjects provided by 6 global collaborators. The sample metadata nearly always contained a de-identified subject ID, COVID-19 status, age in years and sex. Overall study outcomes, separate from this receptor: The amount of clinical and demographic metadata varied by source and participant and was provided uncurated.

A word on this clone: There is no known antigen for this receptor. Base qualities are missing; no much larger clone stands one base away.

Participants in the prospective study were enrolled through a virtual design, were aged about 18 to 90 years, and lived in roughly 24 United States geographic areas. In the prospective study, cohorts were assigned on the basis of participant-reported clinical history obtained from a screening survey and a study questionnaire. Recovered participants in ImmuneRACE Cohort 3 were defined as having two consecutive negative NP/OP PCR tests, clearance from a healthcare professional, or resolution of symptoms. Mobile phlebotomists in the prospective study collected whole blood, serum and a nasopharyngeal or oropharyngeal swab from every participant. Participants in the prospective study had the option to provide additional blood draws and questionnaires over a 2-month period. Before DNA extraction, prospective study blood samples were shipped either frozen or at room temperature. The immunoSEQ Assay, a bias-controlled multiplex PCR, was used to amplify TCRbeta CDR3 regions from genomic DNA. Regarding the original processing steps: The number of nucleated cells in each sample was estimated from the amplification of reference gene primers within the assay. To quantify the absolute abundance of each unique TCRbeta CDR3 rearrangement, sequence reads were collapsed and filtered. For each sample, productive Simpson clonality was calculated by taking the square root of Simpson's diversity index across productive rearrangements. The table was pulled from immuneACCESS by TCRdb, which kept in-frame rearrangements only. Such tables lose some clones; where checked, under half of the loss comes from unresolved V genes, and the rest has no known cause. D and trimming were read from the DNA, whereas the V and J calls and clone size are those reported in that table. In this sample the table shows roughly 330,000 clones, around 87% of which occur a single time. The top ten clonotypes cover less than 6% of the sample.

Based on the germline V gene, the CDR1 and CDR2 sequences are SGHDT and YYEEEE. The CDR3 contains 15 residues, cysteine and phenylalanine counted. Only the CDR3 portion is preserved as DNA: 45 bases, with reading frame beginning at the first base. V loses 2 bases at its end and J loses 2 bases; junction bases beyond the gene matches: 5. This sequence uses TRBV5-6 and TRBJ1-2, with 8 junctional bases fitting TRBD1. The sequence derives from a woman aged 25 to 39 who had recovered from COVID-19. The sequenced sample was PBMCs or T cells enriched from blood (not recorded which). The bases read TGTGCCAGCAGCTTCGGACAGGGACCAAACTATGGCTACACCTTC. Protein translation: CASSFGQGPNYGYTF.